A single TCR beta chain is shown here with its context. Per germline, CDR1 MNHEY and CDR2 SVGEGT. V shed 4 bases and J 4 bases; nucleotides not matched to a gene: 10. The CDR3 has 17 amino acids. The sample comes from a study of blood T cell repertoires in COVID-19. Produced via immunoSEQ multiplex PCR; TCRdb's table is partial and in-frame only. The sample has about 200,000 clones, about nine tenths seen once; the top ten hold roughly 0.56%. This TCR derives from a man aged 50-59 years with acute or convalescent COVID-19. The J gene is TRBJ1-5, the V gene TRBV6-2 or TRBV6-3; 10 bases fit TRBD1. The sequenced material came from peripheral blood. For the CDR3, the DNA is TGTGCCAGCAGTTCCGTTCTGGACAGGGGGGGGAATCAGCCCCAGCATTTT. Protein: CASSSVLDRGGNQPQHF.